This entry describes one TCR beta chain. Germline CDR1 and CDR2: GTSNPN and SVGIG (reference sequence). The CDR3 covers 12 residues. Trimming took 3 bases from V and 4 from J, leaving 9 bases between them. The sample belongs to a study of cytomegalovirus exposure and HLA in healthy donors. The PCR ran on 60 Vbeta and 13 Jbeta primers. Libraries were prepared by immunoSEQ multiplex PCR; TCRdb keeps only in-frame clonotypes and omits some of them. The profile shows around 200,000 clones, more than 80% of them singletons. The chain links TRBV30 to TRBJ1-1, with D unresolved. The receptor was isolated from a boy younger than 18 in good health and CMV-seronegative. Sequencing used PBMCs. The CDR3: CAWSSGFTEAFF. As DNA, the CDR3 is TGTGCCTGGAGCTCAGGTTTCACTGAAGCTTTCTTT.